Listed below are T cell receptor beta chains from one sample, sequenced in a study of cytomegalovirus exposure and HLA in healthy donors. Repertoires were generated with immunoSEQ multiplex PCR, while TCRdb's copy carries only in-frame clones and drops some. The data include 200,000 to 250,000 clones; the top ten clones carry over 0.75%. Source material: PBMCs. All receptors come from a woman between 25 and 40 years old in good health and CMV-seropositive. CDR3s include the opening cysteine and the closing phenylalanine or tryptophan. Each record gives: CDR3 length, V gene, J gene, D gene, CDR3 protein, CDR3 DNA. D genes are given only for firm matches.

cdr3_length: 14
v_call: TRBV30
j_call: TRBJ1-5
d_call: TRBD1
cdr3_aa: CAWGGTVSNQPQHF
cdr3_nt: TGTGCCTGGGGAGGGACAGTTAGCAATCAGCCCCAGCATTTT

cdr3_length: 16
v_call: TRBV4-3
j_call: TRBJ2-3
d_call: -
cdr3_aa: CASSQEAQVLTDTQYF
cdr3_nt: TGCGCCAGCAGCCAAGAGGCACAGGTACTCACAGATACGCAGTATTTT

cdr3_length: 14
v_call: TRBV29-1
j_call: TRBJ1-5
d_call: TRBD1
cdr3_aa: CSVGQGASNQPQHF
cdr3_nt: TGCAGCGTTGGCCAGGGGGCTAGCAATCAGCCCCAGCATTTT

cdr3_length: 15
v_call: TRBV13
j_call: TRBJ2-7
d_call: TRBD2
cdr3_aa: CASSDRNAGDYEQYF
cdr3_nt: TGTGCCAGCAGCGACCGAAATGCGGGGGACTACGAGCAGTACTTC

cdr3_length: 16
v_call: TRBV7-2
j_call: TRBJ2-3
d_call: -
cdr3_aa: CASSSIPGSRADTQYF
cdr3_nt: TGTGCCAGCAGCTCTATCCCGGGTTCCCGGGCAGATACGCAGTATTTT

cdr3_length: 14
v_call: TRBV21-1
j_call: TRBJ2-7
d_call: -
cdr3_aa: CASSTGGNSYEQYF
cdr3_nt: TGTGCCAGCAGCACAGGGGGTAACTCCTACGAGCAGTACTTC

cdr3_length: 15
v_call: TRBV9
j_call: TRBJ2-7
d_call: TRBD2
cdr3_aa: CASSVVPGGSYEQYF
cdr3_nt: TGTGCCAGCAGCGTAGTACCGGGAGGCTCCTACGAGCAGTACTTC

cdr3_length: 15
v_call: TRBV4-1
j_call: TRBJ2-7
d_call: TRBD1
cdr3_aa: CASSQDAGGTYEQYF
cdr3_nt: TGCGCCAGCAGCCAAGATGCAGGGGGAACCTACGAGCAGTACTTC

cdr3_length: 17
v_call: TRBV5-1
j_call: TRBJ2-7
d_call: TRBD2
cdr3_aa: CASSLGASGGLSYEQYF
cdr3_nt: TGCGCCAGCAGCTTAGGAGCTAGCGGGGGCCTCTCCTACGAGCAGTACTTC

cdr3_length: 16
v_call: TRBV4-1
j_call: TRBJ2-1
d_call: TRBD2
cdr3_aa: CASSPRTSGSLYEQFF
cdr3_nt: TGCGCCAGCAGCCCTAGGACTAGCGGGAGCCTCTATGAGCAGTTCTTC

cdr3_length: 14
v_call: TRBV29-1
j_call: TRBJ1-2
d_call: -
cdr3_aa: CSVEEAGPQWGYTF
cdr3_nt: TGCAGCGTTGAAGAAGCTGGGCCGCAATGGGGCTACACCTTC

cdr3_length: 15
v_call: TRBV28
j_call: TRBJ2-7
d_call: -
cdr3_aa: CASSLWGTGVYEQYF
cdr3_nt: TGTGCCAGCAGTTTATGGGGGACGGGAGTTTACGAGCAGTACTTC

cdr3_length: 14
v_call: TRBV18
j_call: TRBJ1-2
d_call: -
cdr3_aa: CASSPPSYDYGYTF
cdr3_nt: TGTGCCAGCTCACCACCGAGCTATGACTATGGCTACACCTTC

cdr3_length: 12
v_call: TRBV25-1
j_call: TRBJ1-2
d_call: TRBD1
cdr3_aa: CASNRGNYGYTF
cdr3_nt: TGTGCCAGCAACAGGGGTAACTATGGCTACACCTTC

cdr3_length: 13
v_call: TRBV30
j_call: TRBJ2-7
d_call: -
cdr3_aa: CAWSVRSTYEQYF
cdr3_nt: TGTGCCTGGAGTGTAAGGAGCACCTACGAGCAGTACTTC

cdr3_length: 14
v_call: TRBV5-1
j_call: TRBJ2-1
d_call: -
cdr3_aa: CASKRDSSYNEQFF
cdr3_nt: TGCGCCAGCAAAAGGGACTCCTCTTACAATGAGCAGTTCTTC

cdr3_length: 13
v_call: TRBV6-5
j_call: TRBJ2-3
d_call: -
cdr3_aa: CASSYSILDTQYF
cdr3_nt: TGTGCCAGCAGTTACTCTATTCTGGATACGCAGTATTTT

cdr3_length: 13
v_call: TRBV19
j_call: TRBJ2-5
d_call: -
cdr3_aa: CASSFRGHKTQYF
cdr3_nt: TGTGCCAGTAGTTTTAGAGGTCATAAGACCCAGTACTTC

cdr3_length: 13
v_call: TRBV6-5
j_call: TRBJ1-6
d_call: -
cdr3_aa: CASRVTYNSPLHF
cdr3_nt: TGTGCCAGCCGAGTCACCTATAATTCACCCCTCCACTTT

cdr3_length: 14
v_call: TRBV4-3
j_call: TRBJ2-1
d_call: -
cdr3_aa: CASSQDWGALVQFF
cdr3_nt: TGCGCCAGCAGCCAAGATTGGGGCGCCCTTGTGCAGTTCTTC

cdr3_length: 13
v_call: TRBV7-2
j_call: TRBJ2-2
d_call: -
cdr3_aa: CASSLSAAGELFF
cdr3_nt: TGTGCCAGCAGCTTAAGTGCGGCCGGGGAGCTGTTTTTT

cdr3_length: 13
v_call: TRBV6-5
j_call: TRBJ2-7
d_call: -
cdr3_aa: CASSSDTYYEQYF
cdr3_nt: TGTGCCAGCAGTTCGGACACATACTACGAGCAGTACTTC

cdr3_length: 15
v_call: TRBV25-1
j_call: TRBJ2-1
d_call: -
cdr3_aa: CASSPPQLRYNEQFF
cdr3_nt: TGTGCCAGCAGTCCCCCCCAGCTCAGGTACAATGAGCAGTTCTTC

cdr3_length: 13
v_call: TRBV6-5
j_call: TRBJ1-1
d_call: -
cdr3_aa: CASSSPGHTEAFF
cdr3_nt: TGTGCCAGCAGTTCTCCAGGGCACACTGAAGCTTTCTTT

cdr3_length: 14
v_call: TRBV25-1
j_call: TRBJ2-7
d_call: TRBD2
cdr3_aa: CASMTSGSRYEQYF
cdr3_nt: TGTGCCAGCATGACTAGCGGGAGTCGGTACGAGCAGTACTTC

cdr3_length: 14
v_call: TRBV18
j_call: TRBJ2-1
d_call: TRBD2
cdr3_aa: CASAGLAGGNEQFF
cdr3_nt: TGTGCCAGCGCCGGACTAGCGGGAGGTAATGAGCAGTTCTTC

cdr3_length: 15
v_call: TRBV19
j_call: TRBJ1-2
d_call: -
cdr3_aa: CASSSGHAANYGYTF
cdr3_nt: TGTGCCAGTAGTAGTGGACATGCCGCTAACTATGGCTACACCTTC

cdr3_length: 12
v_call: TRBV6-6
j_call: TRBJ2-3
d_call: -
cdr3_aa: CASSLSTDTQYF
cdr3_nt: TGTGCCAGCAGCCTGAGCACAGATACGCAGTATTTT

cdr3_length: 16
v_call: TRBV19
j_call: TRBJ2-1
d_call: TRBD1
cdr3_aa: CASSRQGVSSYNEQFF
cdr3_nt: TGTGCCAGTAGTCGACAGGGCGTAAGCTCCTACAATGAGCAGTTCTTC

cdr3_length: 15
v_call: TRBV6-5
j_call: TRBJ2-7
d_call: -
cdr3_aa: CASSYGGTEFYEQYF
cdr3_nt: TGTGCCAGCAGTTACGGCGGGACGGAATTCTACGAGCAGTACTTC

cdr3_length: 16
v_call: TRBV4-3
j_call: TRBJ2-3
d_call: -
cdr3_aa: CASSQGSGAQGDTQYF
cdr3_nt: TGCGCCAGCAGCCAAGGATCAGGGGCGCAGGGAGATACGCAGTATTTT

cdr3_length: 14
v_call: TRBV29-1
j_call: TRBJ1-2
d_call: -
cdr3_aa: CSVEVGAANYGYTF
cdr3_nt: TGCAGCGTTGAAGTAGGGGCTGCTAACTATGGCTACACCTTC

cdr3_length: 13
v_call: TRBV28
j_call: TRBJ1-1
d_call: -
cdr3_aa: CASTDSMNTEAFF
cdr3_nt: TGTGCCAGCACCGACAGTATGAACACTGAAGCTTTCTTT

cdr3_length: 15
v_call: TRBV6-1
j_call: TRBJ2-5
d_call: TRBD2
cdr3_aa: CASSELAGAQETQYF
cdr3_nt: TGTGCCAGCAGCGAGCTAGCGGGGGCTCAAGAGACCCAGTACTTC

cdr3_length: 15
v_call: TRBV5-5
j_call: TRBJ1-2
d_call: -
cdr3_aa: CASSSDYQVWYGYTF
cdr3_nt: TGTGCCAGCAGCTCGGATTATCAGGTTTGGTATGGCTACACCTTC

cdr3_length: 16
v_call: TRBV7-2
j_call: TRBJ2-7
d_call: TRBD1
cdr3_aa: CASSFRLPDRGYEQYF
cdr3_nt: TGTGCCAGCAGCTTCCGTTTACCCGACAGGGGGTACGAGCAGTACTTC

cdr3_length: 15
v_call: TRBV4-1
j_call: TRBJ2-1
d_call: -
cdr3_aa: CASSQGDGTRNEQFF
cdr3_nt: TGCGCCAGCAGCCAAGGGGACGGGACACGTAATGAGCAGTTCTTC

cdr3_length: 16
v_call: TRBV12-5
j_call: TRBJ2-1
d_call: TRBD2
cdr3_aa: CASGLESGRAGNEQFF
cdr3_nt: TGTGCTAGTGGTTTGGAGAGCGGGAGGGCGGGGAATGAGCAGTTCTTC

cdr3_length: 13
v_call: TRBV4-3
j_call: TRBJ1-1
d_call: -
cdr3_aa: CASSQEGSGEAFF
cdr3_nt: TGCGCCAGCAGCCAAGAAGGTTCAGGTGAAGCTTTCTTT

cdr3_length: 16
v_call: TRBV5-4
j_call: TRBJ1-4
d_call: TRBD1
cdr3_aa: CASSWGGTGGDFRLFF
cdr3_nt: TGTGCCAGCAGCTGGGGCGGTACAGGGGGCGATTTTAGACTGTTTTTT

cdr3_length: 15
v_call: TRBV11-3
j_call: TRBJ2-7
d_call: TRBD2
cdr3_aa: CASSLKAGGPGEQYF
cdr3_nt: TGTGCCAGCAGCCTCAAAGCGGGAGGGCCTGGCGAGCAGTACTTC

cdr3_length: 13
v_call: TRBV4-1
j_call: TRBJ1-2
d_call: -
cdr3_aa: CAAAGTPSYGYTF
cdr3_nt: TGCGCCGCGGCCGGAACCCCAAGCTATGGCTACACCTTC

cdr3_length: 13
v_call: TRBV28
j_call: TRBJ1-5
d_call: TRBD1
cdr3_aa: CASRQGGDQPQHF
cdr3_nt: TGTGCCAGCAGACAGGGGGGGGATCAGCCCCAGCATTTT

cdr3_length: 15
v_call: TRBV28
j_call: TRBJ2-7
d_call: -
cdr3_aa: CASPPSTGFSYEQYF
cdr3_nt: TGTGCCAGCCCGCCCAGTACAGGGTTCTCCTACGAGCAGTACTTC

cdr3_length: 13
v_call: TRBV5-1
j_call: TRBJ1-1
d_call: -
cdr3_aa: CASSLGQTAEAFF
cdr3_nt: TGCGCCAGCAGCTTAGGTCAGACAGCTGAAGCTTTCTTT

cdr3_length: 15
v_call: TRBV2
j_call: TRBJ2-1
d_call: TRBD2
cdr3_aa: CASRPASGGYNEQFF
cdr3_nt: TGTGCCAGCAGGCCGGCTAGCGGGGGTTACAATGAGCAGTTCTTC

cdr3_length: 18
v_call: TRBV10-3
j_call: TRBJ2-1
d_call: TRBD2
cdr3_aa: CAISESKGIAGVYNEQFF
cdr3_nt: TGTGCCATCAGTGAGTCAAAGGGAATCGCGGGAGTATACAATGAGCAGTTCTTC

cdr3_length: 14
v_call: TRBV19
j_call: TRBJ2-7
d_call: TRBD1
cdr3_aa: CASSIAGQAYEQYF
cdr3_nt: TGTGCCAGTAGTATAGCGGGACAGGCCTACGAGCAGTACTTC